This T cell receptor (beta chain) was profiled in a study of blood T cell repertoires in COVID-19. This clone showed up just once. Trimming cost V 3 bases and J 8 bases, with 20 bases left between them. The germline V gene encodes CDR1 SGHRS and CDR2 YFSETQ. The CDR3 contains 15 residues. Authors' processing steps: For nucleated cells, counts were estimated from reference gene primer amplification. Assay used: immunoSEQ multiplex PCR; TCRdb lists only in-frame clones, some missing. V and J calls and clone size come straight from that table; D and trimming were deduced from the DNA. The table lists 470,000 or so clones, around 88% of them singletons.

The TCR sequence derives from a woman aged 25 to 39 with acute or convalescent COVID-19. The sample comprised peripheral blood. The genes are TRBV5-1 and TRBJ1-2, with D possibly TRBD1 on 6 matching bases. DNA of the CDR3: TGCGCCAGCAGCTCTTTGGGTGACAGGCCCAGGGGCTACACCTTC. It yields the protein CASSSLGDRPRGYTF.